Presented here are 24 T cell receptor beta chains from one specimen sequenced in a study of shared clonotypes between healthy human individuals. The protocol was immunoSEQ multiplex PCR, while the TCRdb copy is restricted to in-frame clones and leaves out a portion. This table has over a million clones, roughly 96% appearing once. Sequenced: naive CD4+ T cells sorted from blood. Subset noted: CD45RA+ positively selected. These receptors originate from a man aged 25 to 40 in good health.

The chain combines TRBV5-1 with TRBJ2-3, with 15 positions matching TRBD2. There are 19 residues in the CDR3. Germline lookup yields CDR1 SGHRS and CDR2 YFSETQ. V trimming: 1 base; J trimming: 0 bases; junction bases outside the gene matches: 6. CDR3 DNA: TGCGCCAGCAGCTTGTGGGGGACTAGCGGGAGGCAAAGCACAGATACGCAGTATTTT. Protein product: CASSLWGTSGRQSTDTQYF.

This clone appeared once. The genes are TRBV5-1 and TRBJ2-3; D gene uncertain. This CDR3 contains 13 residues. The V gene lost 4 bases and the J gene lost 6 bases, with 12 bases spanning the gap. Germline values: CDR1 SGHRS, CDR2 YFSETQ. The DNA of the CDR3 is TGCGCCAGCAGCCCTGTTCTATCGGATACGCAGTATTTT. Translating it yields CASSPVLSDTQYF.

The gene calls are TRBV10-3 and TRBJ2-5, with 8 bases aligning to TRBD2. The length of the CDR3 is 17 residues. V lost 6 bases and J lost 0; bases outside the gene matches: 12. Germline CDR1 and CDR2: ENHRY and SYGVKD. The CDR3 region is CAIRGGLGKRHQETQYF. The CDR3 DNA reads TGTGCCATCAGGGGGGGACTAGGGAAACGACACCAAGAGACCCAGTACTTC.

The rearrangement uses TRBV18 and TRBJ2-7, with D maybe TRBD1 (6 bases). Germline loops: CDR1 KGHSH, CDR2 LQKENI. CDR3 length: 13 residues. Trimming pared 5 bases from V and 5 bases from J, leaving 13 bases between. This CDR3 is CASSNREKNEQYF. Here the CDR3 DNA reads TGTGCCAGCTCAAACAGGGAAAAGAACGAGCAGTACTTC. Full variable domain (outside the CDR3, taken from reference TRBV18 and TRBJ2-7): NAGVMQNPRHLVRRRGQEARLRCSPMKGHSHVYWYRQLPEEGLKFMVYLQKENIIDESGMPKERFSAEFPKEGPSILRIQQVVRGDSAAYFCASSNREKNEQYFGPGTRLTVT.

V is TRBV10-3 and J is TRBJ1-5; D uncertain. Trimming left V 0 bases short and J 6 bases short, with 9 bases between. Germline CDR1 ENHRY, CDR2 SYGVKD. The CDR3 is 14 amino acids. The CDR3 sequence: CAISESGVSQPQHF. CDR3 in DNA: TGTGCCATCAGTGAGTCTGGGGTTTCTCAGCCCCAGCATTTT.

To note about this clone: Sequence at one end of the junction differs from germline and may be a read error. The J gene is TRBJ2-1, the V gene TRBV6-5; no clear D. Germline V gene lookup returns CDR1 MNHEY and CDR2 SVGAGI. The CDR3 spans 13 residues. CDR3 sequence: CASSSPLGRLSIF. CDR3 nucleotide sequence: TGTGCCAGCAGTTCACCCCTGGGCAGGTTATCGATCTTC.

CDR3 in amino acids: CSVEEGGRGRETQYF. DNA for the CDR3: TGCAGCGTTGAAGAAGGAGGCAGGGGGCGGGAGACCCAGTACTTC. The J gene is TRBJ2-5, the V gene TRBV29-1; 8 nucleotides agree with TRBD1. The CDR3 is 15 amino acids. With 0 bases clipped from V and 5 bases from J, the junction kept 8 bases outside the gene matches. Germline CDR1 SQVTM, CDR2 ANQGSEA. Full variable domain (outside the CDR3, taken from reference TRBV29-1 and TRBJ2-5): SAVISQKPSRDICQRGTSLTIQCQVDSQVTMMFWYRQQPGQSLTLIATANQGSEATYESGFVIDKFPISRPNLTFSTLTVSNMSPEDSSIYLCSVEEGGRGRETQYFGPGTRLLVL.

The J gene is TRBJ2-2, the V gene TRBV5-4; D is perhaps TRBD2 (6 bases). Trimming stripped 1 base from V and 5 bases from J, with 9 bases between. Looked up from germline, CDR1 is SGHNT and CDR2 is YYREEE (reference sequence). The CDR3 is made up of 14 amino acids. The DNA of the CDR3 is TGTGCCAGCAGCTTGTCCGGGACTACCGGGGAGCTGTTTTTT. Translating gives CASSLSGTTGELFF.

This clone was picked up one time. This rearrangement joins TRBV11-2 to TRBJ1-4; unclear D gene. CDR3 length: 15 residues. Germline V gene data show CDR1 as SGHAT and CDR2 as FQNNGV. V dropped 2 bases and J dropped 8 bases, with 15 bases sitting between them. The CDR3 is CASSLWSANGEKLFF. The CDR3 nucleotides are TGTGCCAGCAGCTTATGGTCAGCAAACGGAGAAAAACTGTTTTTT. The full variable domain, with the rest looked up from reference TRBV11-2 and TRBJ1-4, is EAGVAQSPRYKIIEKRQSVAFWCNPISGHATLYWYQQILGQGPKLLIQFQNNGVVDDSQLPKDRFSAERLKGVDSTLKIQPAKLEDSAVYLCASSLWSANGEKLFFGSGTQLSVL.

The chain joins TRBV7-9 to TRBJ2-5; D may be TRBD1 (5 bases). The CDR3 has 15 amino acids. The V gene's germline CDR1 is SEHNR and CDR2 FQNEAQ (reference sequence). V was trimmed by 5 bases and J by 5 bases, leaving 18 bases between them. CDR3 DNA: TGTGCCAGCAGCCTCGGAAGGGGATATGGGGAGACCCAGTACTTC. Its translation: CASSLGRGYGETQYF.

A remark on this clone: The sample carries other DNA sequences with the same CDR3. V is TRBV30 and J is TRBJ2-7; tentative D call: TRBD1 (6 bases). Trimming cost V 2 bases and J 4 bases, with 12 bases left between them. Germline V gene sequence: CDR1 GTSNPN, CDR2 SVGIG (reference sequence). The CDR3 has 13 residues. CDR3 coding DNA: TGTGCCTGGAGTTCTGGTAGGGGGTACGAGCAGTACTTC. This encodes CAWSSGRGYEQYF.

The chain uses TRBV6-6 and TRBJ2-7; D call uncertain. In germline, CDR1 is MNHNY, CDR2 SVGAGI (reference sequence). Trimming removed 2 bases at V and 6 bases at J, with 11 bases between. The length of the CDR3 is 13 residues. The CDR3: CASSYPSPGEQYF. Written as DNA, the CDR3 is TGTGCCAGCAGTTACCCCTCGCCAGGCGAGCAGTACTTC.

J is TRBJ1-3 and V is TRBV7-9; D is ambiguous. V gave up 0 bases and J gave up 2 bases, with 8 bases separating them. CDR1 is SEHNR and CDR2 is FQNEAQ in the germline V gene (reference sequence). CDR3 length equals 15 residues. The CDR3 nucleotides read TGTGCCAGCAGCTTAGCGATGGGTGCTGGAAACACCATATATTTT. It translates to CASSLAMGAGNTIYF. The full variable domain, with the rest looked up from reference TRBV7-9 and TRBJ1-3, is DTGVSQNPRHKITKRGQNVTFRCDPISEHNRLYWYRQTLGQGPEFLTYFQNEAQLEKSRLLSDRFSAERPKGSFSTLEIQRTEQGDSAMYLCASSLAMGAGNTIYFGEGSWLTVV.

This clone was detected a few times. V gene TRBV15 combines with J gene TRBJ1-1; a possible D gene is TRBD1 (5 bases). Deletions cut 1 base from V and 1 base from J, with 10 bases between. CDR1 is LNHNV, CDR2 YYDKDF, per germline (reference sequence). This CDR3 is 15 amino acids long. In DNA form, the CDR3 reads TGTGCCACCAGCAGAGGTGGGCAGGGGAACACTGAAGCTTTCTTT. Encoded protein: CATSRGGQGNTEAFF.

V usage is TRBV5-5 and J usage is TRBJ1-1; D uncertain. Germline lookup yields CDR1 SGHKS and CDR2 YYEKEE (reference sequence). The length of the CDR3 is 13 residues. V dropped 0 bases and J dropped 6 bases, with 9 bases sitting between them. CDR3 in amino acids: CASSLGGGPEAFF. The CDR3 nucleotides read TGTGCCAGCAGCTTGGGAGGAGGACCTGAAGCTTTCTTT.

Note on this clone: This same CDR3 is encoded by further DNA sequences in the sample. The gene calls are TRBV9 and TRBJ2-5, with D unresolved. The CDR3 has 12 residues. V dropped 1 base and J dropped 4 bases, with 5 bases sitting between them. Per the germline V gene, CDR1 is SGDLS and CDR2 is YYNGEE. CDR3 sequence (DNA): TGTGCCAGCAGCGTAAGAGGAGAGACCCAGTACTTC. Translated: CASSVRGETQYF.

The V gene is TRBV7-7, the J gene TRBJ2-2, with TRBD2 identical over 7 bases. From germline, CDR1 is SSHAT and CDR2 FNYEAQ (reference sequence). The V segment lost 3 bases and the J segment 4 bases; nucleotides outside the gene matches: 11. The CDR3 contains 17 residues. The CDR3: CASSLGFQGGFTGELFF. CDR3 nucleotide sequence: TGTGCCAGCAGCTTGGGCTTCCAGGGAGGGTTCACCGGGGAGCTGTTTTTT.

This clone was observed a few times. The chain combines TRBV7-4 with TRBJ2-7; a weak D match, TRBD2 (6 bases). With 10 bases removed from V and 4 bases from J, the gap between germline ends came to 8 bases. This CDR3 comprises 10 residues. Germline lookup yields CDR1 SGHVT and CDR2 SQSDAQ. CDR3 DNA sequence: TGTGCCACCCGGGAGTACGAGCAGTACTTC. It specifies CATREYEQYF.

V is TRBV10-3 and J is TRBJ2-3; unclear D gene. Germline CDR1 reads ENHRY; CDR2 reads SYGVKD. The CDR3 loop spans 15 amino acids. CDR3 sequence reads: CGAASGTGILDTQYF. The CDR3 bases are TGTGGCGCAGCTTCCGGCACCGGCATTTTGGATACGCAGTATTTT.

This clone was seen once. V is TRBV28 and J is TRBJ2-5; D not certain. CDR1 and CDR2 from the germline V gene are MDHEN and SYDVKM. Deletions cut 4 bases from V and 2 bases from J, with 5 bases between. The CDR3 contains 12 residues. DNA of the CDR3: TGTGCCAGCAGTTACGGACAAGAGACCCAGTACTTC. The encoded protein is CASSYGQETQYF.

The chain carries TRBV5-4 and TRBJ2-6; 7 nucleotides agree with TRBD1. V dropped 2 bases and J dropped 5; count of bases not matched to a gene: 4. The CDR3 is 15 residues long. Germline V gene data show CDR1 as SGHNT and CDR2 as YYREEE (reference sequence). As DNA, the CDR3 is TGTGCCAGCAGCTTCGAGGGGGCGAGGGCCAACGTCCTGACTTTC. It yields the protein CASSFEGARANVLTF.

This sequence joins TRBV25-1 and TRBJ2-7, with D maybe TRBD1 (6 bases). V lost 5 bases and J 5 bases, leaving 25 bases between the germline ends. Germline V lookup: CDR1 MGHDK, CDR2 SYGVNS. This CDR3 is built from 17 residues. The CDR3 coding sequence is TGTGCCAGCAGTCATTTATCCGGCGGACAGAGCCACAACGAGCAGTACTTC. Translating gives CASSHLSGGQSHNEQYF.

The rearrangement links TRBV6-5 to TRBJ1-2; 10 nucleotides align to TRBD1. From germline, CDR1 is MNHEY and CDR2 SVGAGI. The CDR3 is 12 amino acids. The V gene end was trimmed by 10 bases and the J gene end by 9 bases; junction bases not matched to a gene: 8. The CDR3, as DNA: TGTGCCATAGGGACAGGGGTCGATAGCTACACCTTC. This codes for CAIGTGVDSYTF.

The V call is TRBV7-6, the J call TRBJ2-3; D is unclear. Germline CDR1 is SGHVS and CDR2 is FNYEAQ. Trimming left V 0 bases short and J 4 bases short, with 8 bases between. This CDR3 has 14 residues. The CDR3 DNA is TGTGCCAGCAGCTTAGCGATCGCTTCAGATACGCAGTATTTT. Its protein product is CASSLAIASDTQYF.